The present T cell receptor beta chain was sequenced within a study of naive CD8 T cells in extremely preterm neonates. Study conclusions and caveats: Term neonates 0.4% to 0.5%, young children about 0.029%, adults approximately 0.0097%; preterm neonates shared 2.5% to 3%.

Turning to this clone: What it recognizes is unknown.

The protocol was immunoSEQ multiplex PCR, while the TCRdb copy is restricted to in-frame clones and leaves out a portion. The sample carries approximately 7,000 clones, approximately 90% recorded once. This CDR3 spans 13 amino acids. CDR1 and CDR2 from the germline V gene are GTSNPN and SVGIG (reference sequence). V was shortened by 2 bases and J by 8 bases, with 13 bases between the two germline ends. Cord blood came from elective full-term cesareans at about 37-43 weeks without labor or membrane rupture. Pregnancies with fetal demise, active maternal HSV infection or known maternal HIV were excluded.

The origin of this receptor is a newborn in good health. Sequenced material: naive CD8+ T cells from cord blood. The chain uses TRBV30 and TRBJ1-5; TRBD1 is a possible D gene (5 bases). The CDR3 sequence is CAWSRGKGEPQHF. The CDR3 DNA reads TGTGCCTGGAGTAGGGGCAAAGGGGAGCCCCAGCATTTT.